The clone carrying this T cell receptor beta chain is medium-sized in the sample. This sample is part of a study of control samples from healthy donors and cancer patients. Data came from immunoSEQ multiplex PCR; TCRdb stores just in-frame clones and leaves some out. The sample has tens of thousands of clones, around 70% seen once. Germline V CDR1 and CDR2: SNHLY, FYNNEI. Trimming cost V 9 bases and J 4 bases, with 9 bases left between them. The CDR3 consists of 12 residues. The TCR originated in a male donor with melanoma. The material sequenced was formalin-fixed, paraffin-embedded tissue. The rearrangement joins TRBV2 to TRBJ2-2, with D maybe TRBD2 (6 bases). DNA of the CDR3: TGTGCCAGTCGGGACTTCACCGGGGAGCTGTTTTTT. Translating it yields CASRDFTGELFF. Looking up the rest from reference TRBV2 and TRBJ2-2 gives the full variable domain: EPEVTQTPSHQVTQMGQEVILRCVPISNHLYFYWYRQILGQKVEFLVSFYNNEISEKSEIFDDQFSVERPDGSNFTLKIRSTKLEDSAMYFCASRDFTGELFFGEGSRLTVL.